This T cell receptor beta chain came from a study of immune heterogeneity within non-small cell lung tumors. Bulk tumor genomic DNA, 500 to 650 ng per sample, was the template. Doctors removed several biopsies from each primary tumor during surgery, keeping them far apart. Patients underwent curative surgery for non-small cell lung cancer (untreated and newly diagnosed). Donors were newly diagnosed non-small cell lung cancer patients having surgery with curative intent. A multiplex PCR containing 32 V primers and 13 J primers was used to amplify TCR beta CDR3. MiXCR, run by TCRdb on the multiplex PCR reads, gives a single entry per CDR3 protein. The profile shows around 20,000 distinct CDR3 sequences, about 25% of them singletons. Notes on this clonotype: No antigen is known for it. A much more abundant neighbour one base away suggests this may be a read error.

Study-wide results and limits: The study found that local T-cell clonality correlated moderately but significantly with local tumor mutational burden (R about 0.34).

Germline CDR1 KGHDR, CDR2 SFDVKD. The CDR3 totals 13 residues. Sequencing was carried out using lung tumor tissue. The sequence was obtained from a man between 40 and 49 years old with non-small cell lung cancer. The chain has TRBV24-1 and TRBJ2-1; either TRBD1 or TRBD2 may supply D (5 bases each). DNA for the CDR3: TGTGCCACCAGCCGAACTACCCAGGGAGAGCAGTCCTTC. This codes for CATSRTTQGEQSF.